The text below deals with one T cell receptor (beta chain). Profiled with immunoSEQ multiplex PCR; TCRdb holds only in-frame clones, not every one. Here the sample spans about 73,000 clones, 93% being singletons. The CDR3 length is 18 residues. The germline V gene encodes CDR1 SGHRS and CDR2 YFSETQ. Trimming took 0 bases from V and 4 from J; bases not matched to a gene: 6. The record originates from a study of technical replicates of blood from several donors. The chain recombines TRBV5-1 with TRBJ2-5; 16 positions match TRBD2. The receptor comes from a human donor in good health. Sequencing was carried out using T cells isolated from PBMCs. CDR3 nucleotides: TGCGCCAGCAGCTTGGTGGGACTAGCGGGGGGGCCCCGAGAGACCCAGTACTTC. Residues: CASSLVGLAGGPRETQYF.